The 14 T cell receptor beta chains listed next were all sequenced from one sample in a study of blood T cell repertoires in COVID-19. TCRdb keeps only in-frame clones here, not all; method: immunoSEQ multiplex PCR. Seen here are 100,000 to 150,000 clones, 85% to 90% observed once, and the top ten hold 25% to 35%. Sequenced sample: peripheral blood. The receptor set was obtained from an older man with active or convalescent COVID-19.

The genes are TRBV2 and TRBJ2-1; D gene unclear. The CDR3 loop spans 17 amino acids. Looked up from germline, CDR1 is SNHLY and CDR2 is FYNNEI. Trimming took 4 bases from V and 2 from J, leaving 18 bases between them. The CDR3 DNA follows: TGTGCCAGCAGTGGGCCCACTAAACGACGGGCCTACAATGAGCAGTTCTTC. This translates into CASSGPTKRRAYNEQFF.

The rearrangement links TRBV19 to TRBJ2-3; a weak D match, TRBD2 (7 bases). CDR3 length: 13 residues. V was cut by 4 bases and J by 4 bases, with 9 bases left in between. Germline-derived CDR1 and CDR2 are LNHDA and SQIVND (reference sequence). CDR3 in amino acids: CASSRGGSDTQYF. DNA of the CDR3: TGTGCCAGTAGTAGGGGGGGCTCAGATACGCAGTATTTT.

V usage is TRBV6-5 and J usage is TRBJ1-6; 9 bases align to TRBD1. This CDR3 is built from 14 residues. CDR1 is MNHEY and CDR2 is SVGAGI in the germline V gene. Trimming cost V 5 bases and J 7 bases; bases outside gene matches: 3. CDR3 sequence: CASSRTGANSPLHF. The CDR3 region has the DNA TGTGCCAGCAGTCGGACAGGGGCAAATTCACCCCTCCACTTT.

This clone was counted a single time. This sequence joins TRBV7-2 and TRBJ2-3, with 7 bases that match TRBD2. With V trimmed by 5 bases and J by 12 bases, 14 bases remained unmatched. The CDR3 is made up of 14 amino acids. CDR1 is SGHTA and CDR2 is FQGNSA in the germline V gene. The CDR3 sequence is CASSIGAGDAKQYF. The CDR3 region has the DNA TGTGCCAGCAGCATAGGCGCGGGGGACGCCAAACAGTATTTT.

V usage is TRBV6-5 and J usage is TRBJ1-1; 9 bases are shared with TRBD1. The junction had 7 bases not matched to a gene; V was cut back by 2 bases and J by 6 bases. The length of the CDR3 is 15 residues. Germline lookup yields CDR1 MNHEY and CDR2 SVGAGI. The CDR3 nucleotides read TGTGCCAGCAGTTACGATACAGGGGGCTCCGCTGAAGCTTTCTTT. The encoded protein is CASSYDTGGSAEAFF.

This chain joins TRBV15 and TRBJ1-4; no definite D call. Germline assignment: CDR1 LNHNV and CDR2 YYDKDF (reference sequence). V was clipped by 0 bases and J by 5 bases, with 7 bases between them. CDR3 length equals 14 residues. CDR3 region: CATSRDQANEKLFF. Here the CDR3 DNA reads TGTGCCACCAGCAGAGATCAAGCGAATGAAAAACTGTTTTTT.

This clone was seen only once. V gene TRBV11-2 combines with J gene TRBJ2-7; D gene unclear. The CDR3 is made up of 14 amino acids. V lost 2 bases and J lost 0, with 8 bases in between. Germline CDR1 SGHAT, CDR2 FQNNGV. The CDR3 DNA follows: TGTGCCAGCAGCTTACCGGAGCGCTCCTACGAGCAGTACTTC. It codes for CASSLPERSYEQYF.

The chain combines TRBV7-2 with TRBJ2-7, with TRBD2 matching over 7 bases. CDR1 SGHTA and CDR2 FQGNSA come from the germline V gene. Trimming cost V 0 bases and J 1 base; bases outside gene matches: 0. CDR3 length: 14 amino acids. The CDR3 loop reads CASSLAGGSYEQYF. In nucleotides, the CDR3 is TGTGCCAGCAGCTTAGCGGGAGGGTCCTACGAGCAGTACTTC.

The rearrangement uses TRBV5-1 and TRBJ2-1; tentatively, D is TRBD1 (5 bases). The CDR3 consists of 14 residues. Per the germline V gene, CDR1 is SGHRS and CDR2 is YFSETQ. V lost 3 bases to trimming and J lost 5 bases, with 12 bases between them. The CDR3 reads CASSSHSTDNEQFF. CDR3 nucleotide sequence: TGCGCCAGCAGCTCCCATTCGACAGACAATGAGCAGTTCTTC.

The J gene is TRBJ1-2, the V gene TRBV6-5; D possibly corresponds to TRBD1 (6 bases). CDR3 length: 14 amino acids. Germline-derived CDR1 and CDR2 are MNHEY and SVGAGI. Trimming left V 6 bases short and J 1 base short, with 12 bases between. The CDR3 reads CASSPDRDNYGYTF. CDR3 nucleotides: TGTGCCAGCAGCCCGGACAGAGATAACTATGGCTACACCTTC.

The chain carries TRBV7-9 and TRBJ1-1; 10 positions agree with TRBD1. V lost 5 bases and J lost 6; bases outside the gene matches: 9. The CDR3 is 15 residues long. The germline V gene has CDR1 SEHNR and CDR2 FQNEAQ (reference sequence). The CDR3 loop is CASSQLGTGVAEAFF. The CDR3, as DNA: TGTGCCAGCAGCCAATTGGGGACAGGGGTCGCTGAAGCTTTCTTT.

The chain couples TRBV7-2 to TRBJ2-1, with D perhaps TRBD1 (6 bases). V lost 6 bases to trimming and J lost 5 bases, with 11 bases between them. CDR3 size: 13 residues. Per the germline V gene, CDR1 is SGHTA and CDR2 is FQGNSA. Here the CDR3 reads CASSPDRDNEQFF. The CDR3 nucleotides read TGTGCCAGCAGTCCGGACAGAGACAATGAGCAGTTCTTC. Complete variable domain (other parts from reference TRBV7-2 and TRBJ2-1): GAGVSQSPSNKVTEKGKDVELRCDPISGHTALYWYRQSLGQGLEFLIYFQGNSAPDKSGLPSDRFSAERTGGSVSTLTIQRTQQEDSAVYLCASSPDRDNEQFFGPGTRLTVL.

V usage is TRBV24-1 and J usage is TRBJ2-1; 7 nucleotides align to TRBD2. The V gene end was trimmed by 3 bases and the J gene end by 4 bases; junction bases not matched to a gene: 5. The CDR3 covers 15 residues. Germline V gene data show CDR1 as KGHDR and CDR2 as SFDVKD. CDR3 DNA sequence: TGTGCCACCAGTGATCGGGACTACAAGTACAATGAGCAGTTCTTC. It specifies CATSDRDYKYNEQFF.

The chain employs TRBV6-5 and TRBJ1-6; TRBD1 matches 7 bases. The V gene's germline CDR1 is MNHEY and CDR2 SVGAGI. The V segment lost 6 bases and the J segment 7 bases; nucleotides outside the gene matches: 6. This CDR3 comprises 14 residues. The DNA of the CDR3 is TGTGCCAGCAGAGAGACAGGGCCAAATTCACCCCTCCACTTT. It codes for CASRETGPNSPLHF.